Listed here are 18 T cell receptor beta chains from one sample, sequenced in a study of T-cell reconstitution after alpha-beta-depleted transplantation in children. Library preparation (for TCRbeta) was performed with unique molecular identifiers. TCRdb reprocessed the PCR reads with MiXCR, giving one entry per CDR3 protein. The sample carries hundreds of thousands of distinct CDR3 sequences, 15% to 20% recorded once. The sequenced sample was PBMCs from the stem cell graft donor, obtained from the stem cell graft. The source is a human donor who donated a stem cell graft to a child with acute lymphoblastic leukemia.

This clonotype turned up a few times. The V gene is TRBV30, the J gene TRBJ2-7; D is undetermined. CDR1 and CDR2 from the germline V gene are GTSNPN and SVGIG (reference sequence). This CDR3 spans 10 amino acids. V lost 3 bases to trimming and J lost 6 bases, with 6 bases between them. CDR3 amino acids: CAWSRREQYF. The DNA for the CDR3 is TGTGCCTGGAGCAGGCGCGAGCAGTACTTC. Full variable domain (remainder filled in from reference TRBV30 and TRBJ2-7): SQTIHQWPATLVQPVGSPLSLECTVEGTSNPNLYWYRQAAGRGLQLLFYSVGIGQISSEVPQNLSASRPQDRQFILSSKKLLLSDSGFYLCAWSRREQYFGPGTRLTVT.

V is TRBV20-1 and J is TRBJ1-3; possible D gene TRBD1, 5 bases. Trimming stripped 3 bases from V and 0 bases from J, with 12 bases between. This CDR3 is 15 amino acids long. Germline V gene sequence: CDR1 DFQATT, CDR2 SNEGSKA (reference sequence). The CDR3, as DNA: TGCAGTGCTAGTAGTGCAGGGCGCTCTGGAAACACCATATATTTT. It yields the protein CSASSAGRSGNTIYF.

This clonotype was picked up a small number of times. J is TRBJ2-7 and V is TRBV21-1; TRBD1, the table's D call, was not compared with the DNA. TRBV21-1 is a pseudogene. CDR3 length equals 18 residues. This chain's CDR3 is CASSNYDRGPQLWNEQYF. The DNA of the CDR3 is TGTGCCAGCAGCAATTACGACAGGGGACCCCAGCTTTGGAACGAGCAGTACTTC.

The CDR3 sequence is CASSLVSLEGNTIYF. The CDR3 bases are TGTGCCAGCAGCTTAGTGAGTTTGGAAGGAAACACCATATATTTT. This rearrangement joins TRBV7-9 to TRBJ1-3; D remains unclear. CDR1 is SEHNR, CDR2 FQNEAQ, per germline (reference sequence). The V gene lost 1 base and the J gene lost 4 bases, with 11 bases spanning the gap. The length of the CDR3 is 15 residues.

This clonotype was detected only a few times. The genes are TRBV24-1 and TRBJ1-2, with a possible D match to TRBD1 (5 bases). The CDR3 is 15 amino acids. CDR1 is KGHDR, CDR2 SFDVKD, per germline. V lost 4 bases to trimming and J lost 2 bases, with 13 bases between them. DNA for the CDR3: TGTGCCACCAGTGACCCGCAGGGAGTGAACTATGGCTACACCTTC. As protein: CATSDPQGVNYGYTF.

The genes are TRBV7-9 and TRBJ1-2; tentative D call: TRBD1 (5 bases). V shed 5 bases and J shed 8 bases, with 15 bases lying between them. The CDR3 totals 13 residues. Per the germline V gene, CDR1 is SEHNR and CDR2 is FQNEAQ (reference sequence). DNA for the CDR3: TGTGCCAGCAGCCCAGGTGGGGCGCGGGGCTACACCTTC. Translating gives CASSPGGARGYTF.

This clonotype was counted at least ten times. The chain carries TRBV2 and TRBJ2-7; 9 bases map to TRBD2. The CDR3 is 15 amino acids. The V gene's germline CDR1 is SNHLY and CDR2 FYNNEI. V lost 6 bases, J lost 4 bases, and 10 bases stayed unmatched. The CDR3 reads CASSPGTSWSYEQYF. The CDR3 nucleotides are TGTGCCAGCAGCCCCGGGACTAGCTGGTCGTACGAGCAGTACTTC.

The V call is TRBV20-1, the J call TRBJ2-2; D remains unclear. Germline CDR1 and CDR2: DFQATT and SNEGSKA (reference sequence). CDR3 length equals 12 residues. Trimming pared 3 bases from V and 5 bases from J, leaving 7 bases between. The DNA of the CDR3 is TGCAGTGCTAGTTCAGTTACCGGGGAGCTGTTTTTT. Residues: CSASSVTGELFF.

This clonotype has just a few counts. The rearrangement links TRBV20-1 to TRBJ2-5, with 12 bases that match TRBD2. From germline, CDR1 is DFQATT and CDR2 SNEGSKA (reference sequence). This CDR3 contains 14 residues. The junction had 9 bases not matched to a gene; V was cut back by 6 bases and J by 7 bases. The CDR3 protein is CSASTSGGTRTQYF. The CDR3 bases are TGCAGTGCGTCGACTAGCGGGGGTACTCGGACCCAGTACTTC.

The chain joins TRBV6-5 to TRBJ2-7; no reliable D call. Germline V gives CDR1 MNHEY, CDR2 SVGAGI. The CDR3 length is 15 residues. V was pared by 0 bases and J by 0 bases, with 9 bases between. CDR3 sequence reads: CASSYSKQDSYEQYF. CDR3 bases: TGTGCCAGCAGTTACTCTAAGCAGGACTCCTACGAGCAGTACTTC.

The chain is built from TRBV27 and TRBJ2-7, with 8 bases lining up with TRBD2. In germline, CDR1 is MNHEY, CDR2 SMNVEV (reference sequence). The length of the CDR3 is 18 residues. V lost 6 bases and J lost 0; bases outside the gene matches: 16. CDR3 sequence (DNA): TGTGCCAGCAGCCTTACAGAAGCTAGCGGGCTTAGCTCCTACGAGCAGTACTTC. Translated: CASSLTEASGLSSYEQYF.

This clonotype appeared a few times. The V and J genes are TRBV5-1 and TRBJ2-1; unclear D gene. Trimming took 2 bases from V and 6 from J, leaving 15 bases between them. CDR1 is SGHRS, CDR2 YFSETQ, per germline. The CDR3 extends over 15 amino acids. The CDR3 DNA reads TGCGCCAGCAGCTTTGGGTCACGAAACGTCAATGAGCAGTTCTTC. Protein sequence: CASSFGSRNVNEQFF.

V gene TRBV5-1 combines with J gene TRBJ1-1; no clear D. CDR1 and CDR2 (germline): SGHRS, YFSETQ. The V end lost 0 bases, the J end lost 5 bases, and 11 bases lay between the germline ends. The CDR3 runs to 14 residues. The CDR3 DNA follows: TGCGCCAGCAGCTTGGAGGGCCATGGGACTGAAGCTTTCTTT. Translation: CASSLEGHGTEAFF.

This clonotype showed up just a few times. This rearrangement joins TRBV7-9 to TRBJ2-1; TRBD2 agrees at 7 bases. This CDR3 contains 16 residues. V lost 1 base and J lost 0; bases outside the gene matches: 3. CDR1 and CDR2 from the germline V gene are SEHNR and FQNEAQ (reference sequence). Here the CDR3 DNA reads TGTGCCAGCAGCTTAGGTCGGGGGGTCTCCTACAATGAGCAGTTCTTC. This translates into CASSLGRGVSYNEQFF.

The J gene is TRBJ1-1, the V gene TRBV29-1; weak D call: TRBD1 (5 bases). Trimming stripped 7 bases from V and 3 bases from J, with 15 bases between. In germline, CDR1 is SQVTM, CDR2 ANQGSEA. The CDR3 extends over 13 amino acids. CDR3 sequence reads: CSAEQGWDTEAFF. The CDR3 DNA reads TGCAGCGCCGAGCAGGGTTGGGACACTGAAGCTTTCTTT.

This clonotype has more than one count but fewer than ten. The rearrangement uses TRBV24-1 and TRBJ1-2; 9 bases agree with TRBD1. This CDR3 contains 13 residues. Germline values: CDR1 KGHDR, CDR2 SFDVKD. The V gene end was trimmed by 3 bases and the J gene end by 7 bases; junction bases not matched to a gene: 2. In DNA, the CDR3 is TGTGCCACCAGTGATGAACAGGGGGCTGGCTACACCTTC. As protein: CATSDEQGAGYTF.

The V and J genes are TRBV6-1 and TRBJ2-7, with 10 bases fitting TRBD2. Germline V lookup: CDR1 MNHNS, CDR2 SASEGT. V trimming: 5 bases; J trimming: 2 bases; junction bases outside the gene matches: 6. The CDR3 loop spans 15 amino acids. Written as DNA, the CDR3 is TGTGCCAGCAGTCGAAGCGGGAGGGCCGCCTACGAGCAGTACTTC. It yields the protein CASSRSGRAAYEQYF.

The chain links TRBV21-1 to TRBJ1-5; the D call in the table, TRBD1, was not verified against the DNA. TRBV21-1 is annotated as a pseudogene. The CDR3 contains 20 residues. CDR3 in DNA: TGTGCCAGCAGCGCTTTCCGGGACAGGGATCGCTTCTTTGGCAATCAGCCCCAGCATTTT. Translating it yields CASSAFRDRDRFFGNQPQHF.